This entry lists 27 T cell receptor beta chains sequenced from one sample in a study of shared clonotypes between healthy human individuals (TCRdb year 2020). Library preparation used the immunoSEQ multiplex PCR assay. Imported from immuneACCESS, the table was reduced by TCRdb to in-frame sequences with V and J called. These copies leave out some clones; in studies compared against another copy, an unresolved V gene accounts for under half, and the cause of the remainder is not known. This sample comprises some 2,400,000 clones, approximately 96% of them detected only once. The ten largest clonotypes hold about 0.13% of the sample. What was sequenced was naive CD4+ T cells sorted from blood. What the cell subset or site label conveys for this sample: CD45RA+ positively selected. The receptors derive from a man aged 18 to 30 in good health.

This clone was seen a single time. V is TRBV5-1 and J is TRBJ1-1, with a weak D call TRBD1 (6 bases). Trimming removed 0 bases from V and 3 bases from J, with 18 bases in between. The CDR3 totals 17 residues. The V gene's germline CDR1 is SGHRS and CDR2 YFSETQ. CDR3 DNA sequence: TGCGCCAGCAGCTTGGTAAGCCAGGGGAAATTAGACACTGAAGCTTTCTTT. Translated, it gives CASSLVSQGKLDTEAFF. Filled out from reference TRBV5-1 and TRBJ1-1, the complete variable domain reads KAGVTQTPRYLIKTRGQQVTLSCSPISGHRSVSWYQQTPGQGLQFLFEYFSETQRNKGNFPGRFSGRQFSNSRSEMNVSTLELGDSALYLCASSLVSQGKLDTEAFFGQGTRLTVV.

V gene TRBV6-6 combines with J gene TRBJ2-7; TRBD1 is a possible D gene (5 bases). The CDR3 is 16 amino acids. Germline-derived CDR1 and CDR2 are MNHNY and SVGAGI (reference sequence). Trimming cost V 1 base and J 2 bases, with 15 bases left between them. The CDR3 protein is CASSYFPQGSAYEQYF. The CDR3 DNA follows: TGTGCCAGCAGTTACTTCCCCCAGGGCAGCGCCTACGAGCAGTACTTC.

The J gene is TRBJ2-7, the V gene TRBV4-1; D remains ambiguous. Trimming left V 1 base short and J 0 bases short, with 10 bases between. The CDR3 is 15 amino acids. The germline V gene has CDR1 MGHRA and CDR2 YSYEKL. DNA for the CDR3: TGCGCCAGCAGCCAAGCCGACCTTAGCTCCTACGAGCAGTACTTC. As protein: CASSQADLSSYEQYF.

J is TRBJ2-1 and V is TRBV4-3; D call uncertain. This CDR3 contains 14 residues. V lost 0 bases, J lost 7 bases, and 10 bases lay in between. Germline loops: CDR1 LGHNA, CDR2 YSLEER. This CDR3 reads CASSQDYRLNEQFF. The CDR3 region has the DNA TGCGCCAGCAGCCAAGATTATCGTCTAAATGAGCAGTTCTTC.

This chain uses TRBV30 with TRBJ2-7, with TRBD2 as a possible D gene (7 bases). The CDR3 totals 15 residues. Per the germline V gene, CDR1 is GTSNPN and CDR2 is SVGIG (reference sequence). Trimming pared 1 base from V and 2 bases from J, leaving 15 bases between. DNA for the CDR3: TGTGCCTGGAGTGCCCCGAGGGGGGGGACCTACGAGCAGTACTTC. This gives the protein CAWSAPRGGTYEQYF.

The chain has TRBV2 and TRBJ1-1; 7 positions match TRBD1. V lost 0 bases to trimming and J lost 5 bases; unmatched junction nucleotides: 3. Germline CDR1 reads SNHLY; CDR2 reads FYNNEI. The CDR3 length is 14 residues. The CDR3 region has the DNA TGTGCCAGCAGTGAAGCGGCAGGGGGGACTGAAGCTTTCTTT. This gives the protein CASSEAAGGTEAFF.

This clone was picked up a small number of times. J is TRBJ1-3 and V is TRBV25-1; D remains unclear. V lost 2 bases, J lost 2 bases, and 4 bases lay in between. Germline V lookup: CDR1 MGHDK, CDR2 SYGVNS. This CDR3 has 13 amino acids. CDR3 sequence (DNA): TGTGCCAGCAGTGAAGGAACTGGAAACACCATATATTTT. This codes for CASSEGTGNTIYF.

The chain's CDR3 is CASSMFVGVNQPQHF. The DNA of the CDR3 is TGTGCCAGTAGTATGTTTGTCGGGGTGAATCAGCCCCAGCATTTT. V is TRBV19 and J is TRBJ1-5; no firm D call. The V end lost 3 bases, the J end lost 4 bases, and 13 bases lay between the germline ends. The CDR3 loop spans 15 amino acids. Germline CDR1 and CDR2: LNHDA and SQIVND (reference sequence).

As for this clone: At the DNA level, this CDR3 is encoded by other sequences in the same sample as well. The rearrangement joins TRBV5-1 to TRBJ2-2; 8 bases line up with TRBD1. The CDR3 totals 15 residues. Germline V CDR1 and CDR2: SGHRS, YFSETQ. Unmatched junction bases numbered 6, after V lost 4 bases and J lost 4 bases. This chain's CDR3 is CASSGQGAGTGELFF. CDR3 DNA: TGCGCCAGCAGCGGGCAGGGGGCCGGCACCGGGGAGCTGTTTTTT.

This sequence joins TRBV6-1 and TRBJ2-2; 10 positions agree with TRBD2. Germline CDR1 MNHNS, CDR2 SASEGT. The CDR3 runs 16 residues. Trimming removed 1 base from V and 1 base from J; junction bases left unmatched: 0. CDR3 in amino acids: CASSEGTSGNTGELFF. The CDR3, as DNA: TGTGCCAGCAGTGAAGGGACTAGCGGGAACACCGGGGAGCTGTTTTTT.

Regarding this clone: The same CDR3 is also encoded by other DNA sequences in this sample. CDR3 coding DNA: TGTGCCTGGAGTCCCGGGCCCTACGAGCAGTACTTC. This gives the protein CAWSPGPYEQYF. The V call is TRBV30, the J call TRBJ2-7; D is unclear. Trimming took off 2 bases at V and 2 bases at J, with 7 bases between the two ends. The CDR3 is 12 residues long. The V gene's germline CDR1 is GTSNPN and CDR2 SVGIG (reference sequence). Complete variable domain (other parts from reference TRBV30 and TRBJ2-7): SQTIHQWPATLVQPVGSPLSLECTVEGTSNPNLYWYRQAAGRGLQLLFYSVGIGQISSEVPQNLSASRPQDRQFILSSKKLLLSDSGFYLCAWSPGPYEQYFGPGTRLTVT.

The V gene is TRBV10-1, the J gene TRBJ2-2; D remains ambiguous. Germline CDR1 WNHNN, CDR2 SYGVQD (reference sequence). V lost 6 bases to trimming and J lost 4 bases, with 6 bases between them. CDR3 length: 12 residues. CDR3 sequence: CASRETTGELFF. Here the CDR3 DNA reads TGCGCCAGCAGAGAGACCACCGGGGAGCTGTTTTTT.

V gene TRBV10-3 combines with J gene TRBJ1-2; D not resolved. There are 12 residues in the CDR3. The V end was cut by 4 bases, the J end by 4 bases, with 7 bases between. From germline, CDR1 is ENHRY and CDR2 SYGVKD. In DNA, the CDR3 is TGTGCCATCAGTGGGACTGCCTATGGCTACACCTTC. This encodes CAISGTAYGYTF.

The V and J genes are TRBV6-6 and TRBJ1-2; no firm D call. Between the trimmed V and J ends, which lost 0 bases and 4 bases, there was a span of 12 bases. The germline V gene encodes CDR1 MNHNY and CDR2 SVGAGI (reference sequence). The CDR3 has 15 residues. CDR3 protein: CASSYSLRDGYGYTF. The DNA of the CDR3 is TGTGCCAGCAGTTACTCGCTGAGGGATGGCTATGGCTACACCTTC.

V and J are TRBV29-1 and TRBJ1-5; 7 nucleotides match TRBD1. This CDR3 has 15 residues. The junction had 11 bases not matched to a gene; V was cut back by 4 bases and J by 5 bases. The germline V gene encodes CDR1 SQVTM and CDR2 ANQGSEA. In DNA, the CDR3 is TGCAGCGTTGCCTTTGGGACAGCCGTTGATCAGCCCCAGCATTTT. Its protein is CSVAFGTAVDQPQHF. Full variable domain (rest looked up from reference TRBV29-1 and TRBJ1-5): SAVISQKPSRDICQRGTSLTIQCQVDSQVTMMFWYRQQPGQSLTLIATANQGSEATYESGFVIDKFPISRPNLTFSTLTVSNMSPEDSSIYLCSVAFGTAVDQPQHFGDGTRLSIL.

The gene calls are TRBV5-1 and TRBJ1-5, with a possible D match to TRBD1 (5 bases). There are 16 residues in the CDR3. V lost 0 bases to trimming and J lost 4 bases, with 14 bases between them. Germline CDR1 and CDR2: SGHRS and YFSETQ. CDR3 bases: TGCGCCAGCAGCTTGGGAGGGGCATTGAGTAATCAGCCCCAGCATTTT. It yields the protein CASSLGGALSNQPQHF.

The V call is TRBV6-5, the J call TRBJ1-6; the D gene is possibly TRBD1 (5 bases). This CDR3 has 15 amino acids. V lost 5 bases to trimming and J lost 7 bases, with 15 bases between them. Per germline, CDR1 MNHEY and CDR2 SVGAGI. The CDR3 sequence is CASSLRDAQNSPLHF. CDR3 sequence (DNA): TGTGCCAGCAGTCTCCGGGACGCCCAAAATTCACCCCTCCACTTT.

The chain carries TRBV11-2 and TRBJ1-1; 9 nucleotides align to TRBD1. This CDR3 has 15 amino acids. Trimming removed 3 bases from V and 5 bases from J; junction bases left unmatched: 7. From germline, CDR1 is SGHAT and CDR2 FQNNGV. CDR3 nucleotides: TGTGCCAGCAGCTTCACAGGGGGCGCGGGTACTGAAGCTTTCTTT. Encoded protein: CASSFTGGAGTEAFF.

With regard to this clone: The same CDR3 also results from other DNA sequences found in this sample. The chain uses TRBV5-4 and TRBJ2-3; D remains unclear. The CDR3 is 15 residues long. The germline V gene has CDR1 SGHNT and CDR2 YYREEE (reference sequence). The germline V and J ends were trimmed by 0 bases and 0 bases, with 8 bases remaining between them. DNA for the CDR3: TGTGCCAGCAGCTTGGCTGGTCCGAGCACAGATACGCAGTATTTT. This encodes CASSLAGPSTDTQYF.

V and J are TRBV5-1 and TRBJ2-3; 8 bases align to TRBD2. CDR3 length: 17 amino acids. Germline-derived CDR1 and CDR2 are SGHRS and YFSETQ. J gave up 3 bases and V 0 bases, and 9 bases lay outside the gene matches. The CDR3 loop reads CASSLDPTSGGTDTQYF. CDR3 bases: TGCGCCAGCAGCTTGGATCCTACGAGCGGGGGAACAGATACGCAGTATTTT.

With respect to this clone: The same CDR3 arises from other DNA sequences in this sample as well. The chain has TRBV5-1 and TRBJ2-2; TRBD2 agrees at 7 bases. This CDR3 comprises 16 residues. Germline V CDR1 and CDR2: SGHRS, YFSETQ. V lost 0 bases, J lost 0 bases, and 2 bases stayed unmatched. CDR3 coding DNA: TGCGCCAGCAGCTTGGAGCGGGGTGCGAACACCGGGGAGCTGTTTTTT. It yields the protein CASSLERGANTGELFF.

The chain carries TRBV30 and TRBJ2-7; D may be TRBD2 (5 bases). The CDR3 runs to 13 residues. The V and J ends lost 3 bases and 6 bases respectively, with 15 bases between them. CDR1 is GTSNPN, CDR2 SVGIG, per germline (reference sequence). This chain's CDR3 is CAWSGALGVEQYF. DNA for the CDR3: TGTGCCTGGAGCGGCGCTCTGGGAGTCGAGCAGTACTTC.

The CDR3: CASSLRRGILYEQYF. CDR3 nucleotides: TGTGCCAGTAGCCTTCGCAGGGGAATCCTCTACGAGCAGTACTTC. This sequence joins TRBV19 and TRBJ2-7, with D possibly matching TRBD1 (6 bases). The CDR3 consists of 15 residues. Germline V gene sequence: CDR1 LNHDA, CDR2 SQIVND (reference sequence). V was pared by 6 bases and J by 3 bases, with 18 bases between.

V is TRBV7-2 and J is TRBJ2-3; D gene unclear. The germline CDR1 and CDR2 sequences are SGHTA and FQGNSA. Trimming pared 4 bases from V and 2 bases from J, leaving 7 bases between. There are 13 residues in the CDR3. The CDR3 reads CASSYNPTDTQYF. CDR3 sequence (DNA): TGTGCCAGCAGCTACAATCCCACAGATACGCAGTATTTT.

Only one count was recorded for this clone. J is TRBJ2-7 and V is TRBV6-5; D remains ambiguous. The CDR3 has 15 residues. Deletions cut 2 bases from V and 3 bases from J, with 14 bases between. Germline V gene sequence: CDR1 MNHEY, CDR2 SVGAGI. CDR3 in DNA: TGTGCCAGCAGTTACGTTGGTCAGGCCATCTACGAGCAGTACTTC. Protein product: CASSYVGQAIYEQYF.

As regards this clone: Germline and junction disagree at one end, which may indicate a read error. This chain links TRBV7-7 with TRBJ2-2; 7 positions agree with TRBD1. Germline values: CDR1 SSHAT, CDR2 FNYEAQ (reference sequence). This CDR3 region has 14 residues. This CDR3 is CASSTGVVTGELFF. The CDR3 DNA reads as TGTGCTAGCAGTACAGGGGTGGTGACCGGGGAGCTGTTTTTT.

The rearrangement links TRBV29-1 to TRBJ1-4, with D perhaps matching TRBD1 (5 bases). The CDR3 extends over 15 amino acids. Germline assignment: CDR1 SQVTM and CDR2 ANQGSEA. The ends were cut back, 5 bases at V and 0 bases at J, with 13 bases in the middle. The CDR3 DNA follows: TGCAGCGTTTCAGGGTCGACATCAACTAATGAAAAACTGTTTTTT. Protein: CSVSGSTSTNEKLFF.